This T cell receptor beta chain was captured by sequencing in a study of blood T cell repertoires in COVID-19. Study at large: Each recovered donor of Cohort 3 presented with two negative PCRs, clearance, or symptom resolution.

Profiling relied on immunoSEQ multiplex PCR, and the TCRdb table lists in-frame clones only, not all of them. This table has under 400,000 clones, about 89% appearing once. The clonotype comes from a man in his forties or fifties in a cohort exposed to, infected with or recovered from COVID-19 (not recorded which). Sequencing was performed on PBMCs or T cells enriched from blood (not recorded which).

CDR3 DNA: TGTGCCAGCAGCTTAGCGGGACTAGACACCGGGGAGCTGTTTTTT. It translates to CASSLAGLDTGELFF. This chain uses TRBV7-2 with TRBJ2-2, with 8 bases matching TRBD2. The ends lost 0 bases at V and 3 bases at J; junction bases unmatched: 0. CDR3 length equals 15 residues. CDR1 and CDR2 (germline): SGHTA, FQGNSA. The full variable domain, completed using reference TRBV7-2 and TRBJ2-2, is GAGVSQSPSNKVTEKGKDVELRCDPISGHTALYWYRQSLGQGLEFLIYFQGNSAPDKSGLPSDRFSAERTGGSVSTLTIQRTQQEDSAVYLCASSLAGLDTGELFFGEGSRLTVL.